A selection of T cell receptor beta chains follows, all from one sample in a study of blood T cell repertoires in COVID-19. The protocol was immunoSEQ multiplex PCR, while the TCRdb copy is restricted to in-frame clones and leaves out a portion. Among approximately 270,000 clones listed, just under 85% were seen once. Sequenced: peripheral blood. These receptor sequences come from a man older than 75 with acute or convalescent COVID-19. Both conserved end residues are part of each CDR3. The D gene is left open where the match is weak. Expanded clones are given a class, and other clones once, few, many or no size at all.

D gene,J gene,clone size,V gene,CDR3 protein,CDR3 DNA
TRBD2,TRBJ2-1,.,TRBV4-2,CASSQDMTSVAGEQFF,TGTGCCAGCAGCCAAGATATGACTAGCGTAGCCGGTGAGCAGTTCTTC
TRBD1,TRBJ1-4,.,TRBV24-1,CATSEAGTGPNEKLFF,TGTGCCACCAGTGAAGCCGGGACAGGGCCTAATGAAAAACTGTTTTTT
.,TRBJ1-5,.,TRBV19,CASSSSGKGNQPQHF,TGTGCCAGTAGTTCCAGCGGAAAAGGCAATCAGCCCCAGCATTTT
.,TRBJ1-6,.,TRBV7-8,CASSLGGRGETWSPLHF,TGTGCCAGCAGCTTAGGCGGCAGGGGTGAAACTTGGTCACCCCTCCACTTT
TRBD2,TRBJ2-1,.,TRBV11-3,CASSLAGSYNEQFF,TGTGCCAGCAGCCTAGCGGGGTCCTACAATGAGCAGTTCTTC
TRBD1,TRBJ2-7,.,TRBV6-5,CASSRQGARHEQYF,TGTGCCAGCAGCCGACAGGGGGCGAGGCACGAGCAGTACTTC
.,TRBJ1-5,.,TRBV20-1,CSASAGRGSNQPQHF,TGCAGTGCTAGTGCCGGCCGAGGGAGCAATCAGCCCCAGCATTTT
TRBD2,TRBJ2-2,.,TRBV27,CASRGTSGIGELFF,TGTGCCAGCAGAGGGACTAGCGGGATCGGGGAGCTGTTTTTT
.,TRBJ1-2,.,TRBV4-1,CASSQDAGQLYGYTF,TGCGCCAGCAGCCAAGATGCTGGACAGCTTTATGGCTACACCTTC
TRBD1,TRBJ2-5,once,TRBV24-1,CATSDPGQPNQETQYF,TGTGCCACCAGTGATCCGGGACAGCCGAACCAAGAGACCCAGTACTTC
.,TRBJ1-1,.,TRBV28,CASSLRGGGLNTEAFF,TGTGCCAGCAGTTTAAGGGGGGGCGGCTTGAACACTGAAGCTTTCTTT
.,TRBJ1-5,.,TRBV19,CASSMRGTAYSNQPQHF,TGTGCCAGTAGTATGCGGGGGACGGCGTATAGCAATCAGCCCCAGCATTTT
.,TRBJ1-1,.,TRBV6-5,CASSSPYGVEAFF,TGTGCCAGCAGTTCCCCCTACGGGGTTGAAGCTTTCTTT
TRBD1,TRBJ1-5,.,TRBV6-5,CASRPDRVSNQPQHF,TGTGCCAGCAGACCCGACAGGGTGAGCAATCAGCCCCAGCATTTT
.,TRBJ2-1,.,TRBV24-1,CATSDSWGAGLSSYNEQFF,TGTGCCACCAGTGATTCCTGGGGTGCGGGATTAAGCTCCTACAATGAGCAGTTCTTC
.,TRBJ2-1,few,TRBV3-1/TRBV3-2,CASRPKPSQGLGNEQFF,TGTGCCAGCAGGCCCAAGCCATCACAGGGCCTCGGGAATGAGCAGTTCTTC